The sequence of this TCR beta chain was determined in a study of early T cells in non-severe SARS-CoV-2 infection. Study in general: RNA in bulk from unsorted whole blood was sequenced, and chains were unpaired. General observations from the study: Anti-spike CD8 responses were favored by VDJdb matching, which missed private and CD4 specificities.

The CDR3 loop spans 13 amino acids. With 4 bases removed from V and 7 bases from J, the gap between germline ends came to 15 bases. In germline, CDR1 is SGHDT, CDR2 YYEEEE. This clonotype was found many times. What it recognizes is unknown. Researchers attached unique molecular identifiers to individual cDNA molecules. Using its own MiXCR run on the 5' RACE reads, TCRdb lists one record per CDR3 protein. This repertoire shows about 94,000 distinct CDR3 sequences, 13% found once; its top ten account for about 2.1%. The origin of this receptor is an adult who was a healthcare worker with PCR-confirmed SARS-CoV-2 infection or an uninfected control (not recorded which). Sequenced input: whole blood. V is TRBV5-6 and J is TRBJ2-7; no reliable D call. In DNA, the CDR3 is TGTGCCAGCAGCCCCTACCGACGGGCTGAGCAGTACTTC. Its protein is CASSPYRRAEQYF.